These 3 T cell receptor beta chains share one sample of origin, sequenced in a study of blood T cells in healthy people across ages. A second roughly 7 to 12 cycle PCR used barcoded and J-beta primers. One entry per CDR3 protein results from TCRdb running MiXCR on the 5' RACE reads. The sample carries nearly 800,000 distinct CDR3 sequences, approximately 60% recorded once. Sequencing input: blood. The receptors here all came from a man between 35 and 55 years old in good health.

CDR3 nucleotide sequence: TGTGCCAGCAGTTTATGGGGGGGGCCCGCGGACACTGAAGCTTTCTTT. Residues: CASSLWGGPADTEAFF. V is TRBV12-3 or TRBV12-4 and J is TRBJ1-1, with D perhaps TRBD1 (6 bases). V lost 2 bases to trimming and J lost 3 bases, with 16 bases between them. The length of the CDR3 is 16 residues.

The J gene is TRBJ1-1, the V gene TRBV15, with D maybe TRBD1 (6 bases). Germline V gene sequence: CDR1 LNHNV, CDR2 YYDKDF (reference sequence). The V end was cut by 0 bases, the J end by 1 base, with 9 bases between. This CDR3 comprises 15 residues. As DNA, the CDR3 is TGTGCCACCAGCAGAGACAGGGGCTGGAACACTGAAGCTTTCTTT. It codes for CATSRDRGWNTEAFF.

The CDR3 protein is CASSLTRTGVSYEQYF. The CDR3 DNA follows: TGTGCCAGCAGCTTAACGCGGACAGGGGTTTCCTACGAGCAGTACTTC. The rearrangement uses TRBV7-3 and TRBJ2-7, with 9 bases aligning to TRBD1. Germline V gene data show CDR1 as SGHTA and CDR2 as FQGTGA. This CDR3 has 16 amino acids. V lost 0 bases, J lost 1 base, and 4 bases stayed unmatched.